Below are 5 T cell receptor beta chains sequenced from a single sample in a study of shared clonotypes between healthy human individuals (TCRdb year 2020). Receptors were amplified or captured by the immunoSEQ multiplex PCR assay. Drawn from immuneACCESS, this table holds only the in-frame rearrangements with V and J called that TCRdb kept. Clones are partly lost; checked studies trace under half to an unresolved V gene and leave the rest unexplained. For this sample the table gives approximately 2.5 million clones, of which more than 90% were detected only once. The ten largest clonotypes hold about 0.13% of the sample. Specimen: naive CD4+ T cells sorted from blood. The cell subset or site label, as the study defines it: CD45RA+ positively selected. All receptors derive from a man between 18 and 35 years old in good health.

This clone was seen a single time. This chain's CDR3 is CASFGESYEQYF. The CDR3 nucleotides are TGCGCCAGCTTTGGGGAGTCCTACGAGCAGTACTTC. This chain uses TRBV5-1 with TRBJ2-7, with D possibly TRBD2 on 5 matching bases. Trimming took off 7 bases at V and 1 base at J, with 9 bases between the two ends. The germline gives CDR1 SGHRS, CDR2 YFSETQ. The CDR3 covers 12 residues.

The genes are TRBV5-1 and TRBJ2-3; possible D gene TRBD1, 5 bases. Germline-derived CDR1 and CDR2 are SGHRS and YFSETQ. The V and J ends lost 1 base and 6 bases respectively, with 18 bases between them. The CDR3 sequence is 16 residues long. The CDR3 DNA reads TGCGCCAGCAGCTTGCGGCCTCTCTCCCAGGGTGATACGCAGTATTTT. Its protein is CASSLRPLSQGDTQYF.

The chain combines TRBV9 with TRBJ2-2, with 14 bases that match TRBD2. The V segment lost 7 bases and the J segment 0 bases; nucleotides outside the gene matches: 5. This CDR3 has 17 residues. The germline V gene has CDR1 SGDLS and CDR2 YYNGEE. This chain's CDR3 is CASHGTSGGPNTGELFF. CDR3 coding DNA: TGTGCCAGCCACGGGACTAGCGGGGGCCCGAACACCGGGGAGCTGTTTTTT.

The chain has TRBV6-1 and TRBJ1-2, with 8 nucleotides matching TRBD1. Germline V gene data show CDR1 as MNHNS and CDR2 as SASEGT. The junction had 10 bases not matched to a gene; V was cut back by 6 bases and J by 7 bases. This CDR3 region has 14 residues. In nucleotides, the CDR3 is TGTGCCAGCAGCTTGACCCCAGGGGGCTTTGGCTACACCTTC. Translated: CASSLTPGGFGYTF.

A word on this clone: Other DNA sequences in the same sample also yield this CDR3. The chain uses TRBV5-1 and TRBJ2-3, with 12 nucleotides matching TRBD1. After removal of 1 base from V and 6 bases from J, the junction contained 3 bases not matched to a gene. Germline V gene lookup returns CDR1 SGHRS and CDR2 YFSETQ. CDR3 length equals 15 residues. The CDR3: CASSLMGQGADTQYF. The CDR3 nucleotides are TGCGCCAGCAGCTTGATGGGACAGGGGGCTGATACGCAGTATTTT.